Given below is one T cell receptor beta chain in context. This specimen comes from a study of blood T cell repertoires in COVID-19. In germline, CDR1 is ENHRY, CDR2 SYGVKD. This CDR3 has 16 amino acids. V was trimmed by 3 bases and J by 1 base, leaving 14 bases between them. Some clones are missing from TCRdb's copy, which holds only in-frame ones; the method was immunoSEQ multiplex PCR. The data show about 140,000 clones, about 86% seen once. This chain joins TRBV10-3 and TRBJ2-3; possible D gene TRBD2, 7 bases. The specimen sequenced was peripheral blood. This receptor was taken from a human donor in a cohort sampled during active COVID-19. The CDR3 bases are TGTGCCATCAGTGACCCTAGGGGGGGCGGCACAGATACGCAGTATTTT. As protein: CAISDPRGGGTDTQYF.